This entry is about one TCR delta chain. This clone was found a few times. Its antigen is unknown. No per-base quality is available; no much larger clone lies one base away. This entry is derived from a study of delta chains in infants with herpesvirus infections (dated by TCRdb to 2021 to 2023). Context from the whole study: The study prospectively followed a Ugandan infant birth cohort from birth to characterize gammadelta T cell responses to primary cytomegalovirus (CMV) infection. The study looked for a public fetal Vdelta1/Vgamma8 gammadelta TCR clonotype in infants infected with CMV after birth. Using PBMC, gammadelta TCRs were sequenced for some 20 CMV-infected infants, one of whom was congenitally infected, and for several CMV-uninfected infants who had enough sample available. By approximate age, the infant blood samples fell into groups of 1.5, 4, 8 and 12 months. Previously published Belgian fetal and cord blood gammadelta TCR data were included only for comparison and were not generated in this cohort.

Pregnant women getting prenatal care were recruited in Kampala, Uganda, and their infants were enrolled; maternal HIV status had to be documented. Families received weekly visits, and collection of infant clinical information, oral swabs and peripheral blood began at 6 weeks of age and continued every 4 months after that. Blood was drawn into heparin tubes, and PBMC were separated by Ficoll-Paque density gradient centrifugation and then cryopreserved. Beyond this particular receptor, the publication reports: Of 15 to 20 CMV-infected infants, 4 carried the public Vdelta1 clonotype: the congenitally infected infant plus three who were infected postnatally before 120 days of age. The public clonotype might still be present below the detection limit in CMV-uninfected infants. The authors noted a small sample size and no race- or environment-matched controls, since nearly all Ugandans acquire CMV before adulthood. The public clonotype was found only at the first time point after infection and was absent in uninfected infants and in those infected after 120 days. Within Vdelta1 cells, the frequency of the public clonotype appeared to be inversely correlated with age at infection and to decay rapidly, seemingly not persisting past roughly two months.

The library was obtained by RT-PCR. To generate TCR cDNA, RNA from PBMC was reverse transcribed using SuperScript II together with primers specific for the gamma chain and the delta chain. Purification of cDNA was performed with AMPure XP beads, after which the cDNA was amplified and indexed with Illumina adapters by means of the Nextera XT Index Kit. An Illumina MiSeq with a V2 300-cycle kit was used to sequence the gammadelta TCR libraries. As for the original processing: Using MiXCR v2.1.12, CDR3 sequences were assembled, and reads were mapped onto D, J and V genes obtained from GenBank. VDJtools v1.2.1 was used to perform repertoire analyses of the CDR3 clonotypes. Clones were re-identified by TCRdb from the public reads with CATT, and rows with the same DNA were merged. Here the V and J calls rest on TCRdb's processing, not on the authors' analysis. In this sample the table shows hundreds of delta-chain clones, approximately 33% of which occur a single time. The leading ten clones occupy 41% of the sample.

From the germline V gene, CDR1 is TSWWSYY and CDR2 is QGS. Counted from cysteine to phenylalanine, this CDR3 has 22 amino acids. The entry retains the CDR3 DNA only, 66 bases that are in frame from base 1. Trimming costs V 2 bases and J 0 bases, and their ends lie 31 bases apart. The TCR sequence derives from a human donor who was a Ugandan infant, either HIV-exposed or HIV-unexposed (not recorded which). Rearrangement joined TRDV1 to TRDJ1; the D gene is perhaps TRDD2 or TRDD3, each of them matching over 7 bases. Sequencing was performed on peripheral blood, taken at time point 2 of longitudinal follow-up. The CDR3 reads CALGEFPFLHFWGGGYTDKLIF. DNA sequence: TGTGCTCTTGGGGAATTCCCCTTCCTTCACTTCTGGGGGGGGGGGTACACCGATAAACTCATCTTT.